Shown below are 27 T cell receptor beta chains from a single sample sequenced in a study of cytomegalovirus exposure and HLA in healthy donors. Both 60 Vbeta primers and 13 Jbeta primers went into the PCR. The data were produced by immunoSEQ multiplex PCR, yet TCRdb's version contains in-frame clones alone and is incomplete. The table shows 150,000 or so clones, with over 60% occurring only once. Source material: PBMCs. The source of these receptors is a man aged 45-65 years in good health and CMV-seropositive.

The CDR3 sequence: CASRGYGNTEAFF. The CDR3 DNA follows: TGTGCCAGCCGGGGGTACGGGAACACTGAAGCTTTCTTT. The chain links TRBV6-1 to TRBJ1-1; D perhaps matches TRBD1 (5 bases). The V and J ends lost 8 bases and 1 base respectively, with 11 bases between them. The CDR3 runs to 13 residues. Per the germline V gene, CDR1 is MNHNS and CDR2 is SASEGT.

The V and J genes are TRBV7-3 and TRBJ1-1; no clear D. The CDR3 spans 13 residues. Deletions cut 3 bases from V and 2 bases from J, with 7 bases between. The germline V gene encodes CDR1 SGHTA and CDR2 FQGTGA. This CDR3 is CASSLGQNTEAFF. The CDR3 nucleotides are TGTGCCAGCAGCTTGGGCCAAAACACTGAAGCTTTCTTT.

The CDR3: CASSLAQGQSVHEQFF. The CDR3 nucleotides read TGTGCCAGCTCCCTCGCCCAGGGTCAGAGTGTCCATGAGCAGTTCTTC. This sequence joins TRBV14 and TRBJ2-1; a weak D match, TRBD1 (5 bases). Looked up from germline, CDR1 is SGHDN and CDR2 is FVKESK. This CDR3 region has 16 residues. The ends were cut back, 8 bases at V and 8 bases at J, with 25 bases in the middle.

In nucleotides, the CDR3 is TGTGCCAGCAGCTTTGGGGGGAGAACTAACACTGAAGCTTTCTTT. Encoded protein: CASSFGGRTNTEAFF. The chain carries TRBV5-5 and TRBJ1-1, with D perhaps matching TRBD1 (5 bases). Trimming removed 2 bases from V and 2 bases from J, with 13 bases in between. The germline CDR1 and CDR2 sequences are SGHKS and YYEKEE (reference sequence). The CDR3 length is 15 residues.

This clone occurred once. The CDR3 region is CASSDFRGPTEAFF. The CDR3 region has the DNA TGTGCCAGCAGTGATTTCAGGGGTCCCACTGAAGCTTTCTTT. The V call is TRBV6-1, the J call TRBJ1-1; D may be TRBD1 (6 bases). The V gene lost 3 bases and the J gene lost 4 bases, with 12 bases spanning the gap. CDR1 is MNHNS and CDR2 is SASEGT in the germline V gene. The CDR3 has 14 residues.

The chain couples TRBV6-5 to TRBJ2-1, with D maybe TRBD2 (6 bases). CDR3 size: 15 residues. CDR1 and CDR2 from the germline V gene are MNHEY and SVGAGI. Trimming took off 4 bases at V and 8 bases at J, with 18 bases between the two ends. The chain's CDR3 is CASSLVAAVLDEQFF. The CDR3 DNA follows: TGTGCCAGCAGTTTAGTAGCGGCCGTTTTAGATGAGCAGTTCTTC.

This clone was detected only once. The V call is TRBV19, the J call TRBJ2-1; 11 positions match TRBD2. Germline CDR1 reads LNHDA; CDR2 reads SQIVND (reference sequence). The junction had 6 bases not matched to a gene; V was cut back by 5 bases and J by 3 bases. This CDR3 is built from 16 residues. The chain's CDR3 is CASSWDSGGVYNEQFF. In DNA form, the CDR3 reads TGTGCCAGTAGTTGGGATAGCGGGGGGGTCTACAATGAGCAGTTCTTC.

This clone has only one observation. The CDR3 loop is CASSPPWRGGSYEQYF. In nucleotides, the CDR3 is TGTGCCAGCTCACCACCGTGGAGGGGTGGCTCCTACGAGCAGTACTTC. V is TRBV18 and J is TRBJ2-7, with D possibly being TRBD2 (6 bases). Trimming left V 0 bases short and J 0 bases short, with 12 bases between. CDR3 length equals 16 residues. Germline V gene data show CDR1 as KGHSH and CDR2 as LQKENI.

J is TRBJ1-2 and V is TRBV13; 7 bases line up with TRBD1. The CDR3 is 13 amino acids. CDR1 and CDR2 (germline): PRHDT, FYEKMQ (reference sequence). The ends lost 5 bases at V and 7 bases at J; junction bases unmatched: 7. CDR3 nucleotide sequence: TGTGCCAGCAGCCCCGAAGGGGGCTCTGGCTACACCTTC. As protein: CASSPEGGSGYTF.

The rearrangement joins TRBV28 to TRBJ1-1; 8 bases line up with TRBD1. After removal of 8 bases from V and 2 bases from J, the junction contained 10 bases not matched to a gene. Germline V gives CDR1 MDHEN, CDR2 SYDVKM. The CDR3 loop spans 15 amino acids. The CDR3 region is CASAAVDRGNTEAFF. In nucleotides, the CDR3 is TGTGCCAGCGCAGCCGTCGACAGGGGCAACACTGAAGCTTTCTTT.

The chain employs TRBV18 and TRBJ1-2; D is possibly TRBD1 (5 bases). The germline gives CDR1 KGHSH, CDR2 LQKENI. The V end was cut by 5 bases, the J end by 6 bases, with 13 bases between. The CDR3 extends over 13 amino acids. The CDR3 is CASSGSGKDGYTF. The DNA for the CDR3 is TGTGCCAGCTCAGGCTCAGGGAAGGATGGCTACACCTTC.

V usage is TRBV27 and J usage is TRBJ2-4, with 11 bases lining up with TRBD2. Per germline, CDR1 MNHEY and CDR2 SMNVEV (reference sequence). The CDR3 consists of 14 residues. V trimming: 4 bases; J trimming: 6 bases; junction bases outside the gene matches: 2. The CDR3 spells CASSSGTSGNIQYF. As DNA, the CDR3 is TGTGCCAGCAGTTCCGGGACTAGCGGAAACATTCAGTACTTC.

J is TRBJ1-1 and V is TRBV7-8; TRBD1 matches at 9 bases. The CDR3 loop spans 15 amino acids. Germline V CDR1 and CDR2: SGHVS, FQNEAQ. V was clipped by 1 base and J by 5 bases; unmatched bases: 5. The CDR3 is CASSLGTGVQTEAFF. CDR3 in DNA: TGTGCCAGCAGCTTAGGGACAGGGGTTCAGACTGAAGCTTTCTTT.

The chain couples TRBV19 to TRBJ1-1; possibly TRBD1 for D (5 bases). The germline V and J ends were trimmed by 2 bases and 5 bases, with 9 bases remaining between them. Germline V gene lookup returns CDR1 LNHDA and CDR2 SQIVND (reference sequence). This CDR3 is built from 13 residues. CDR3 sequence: CASSIFKGTEAFF. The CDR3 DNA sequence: TGTGCCAGTAGTATATTTAAGGGGACTGAAGCTTTCTTT.

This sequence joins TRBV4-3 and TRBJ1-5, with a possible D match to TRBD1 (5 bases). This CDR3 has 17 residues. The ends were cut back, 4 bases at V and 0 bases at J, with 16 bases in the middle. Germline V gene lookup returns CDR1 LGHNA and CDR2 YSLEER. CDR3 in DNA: TGCGCCAGCAGCCCCGGAAATACAGGTTATAGCAATCAGCCCCAGCATTTT. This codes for CASSPGNTGYSNQPQHF.

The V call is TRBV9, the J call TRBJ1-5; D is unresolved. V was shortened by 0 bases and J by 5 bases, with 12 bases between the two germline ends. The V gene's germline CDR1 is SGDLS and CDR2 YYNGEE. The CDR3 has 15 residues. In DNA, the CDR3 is TGTGCCAGCAGCGTAGGCCCCGGGGATTATCAGCCCCAGCATTTT. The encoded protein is CASSVGPGDYQPQHF. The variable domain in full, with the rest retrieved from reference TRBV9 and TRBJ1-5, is DSGVTQTPKHLITATGQRVTLRCSPRSGDLSVYWYQQSLDQGLQFLIQYYNGEERAKGNILERFSAQQFPDLHSELNLSSLELGDSALYFCASSVGPGDYQPQHFGDGTRLSIL.

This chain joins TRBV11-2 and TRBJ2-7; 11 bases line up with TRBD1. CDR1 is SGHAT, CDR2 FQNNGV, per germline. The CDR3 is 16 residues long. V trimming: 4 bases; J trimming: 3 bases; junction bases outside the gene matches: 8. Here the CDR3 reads CASSSRGGTGGYEQYF. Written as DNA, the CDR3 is TGTGCCAGCAGCTCGAGGGGAGGGACAGGGGGCTACGAGCAGTACTTC.

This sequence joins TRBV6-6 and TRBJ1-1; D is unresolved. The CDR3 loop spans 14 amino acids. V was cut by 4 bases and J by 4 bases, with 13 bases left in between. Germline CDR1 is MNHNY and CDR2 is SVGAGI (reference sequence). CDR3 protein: CASSFTGRGTEAFF. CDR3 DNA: TGTGCCAGCAGTTTCACGGGCCGGGGCACTGAAGCTTTCTTT.

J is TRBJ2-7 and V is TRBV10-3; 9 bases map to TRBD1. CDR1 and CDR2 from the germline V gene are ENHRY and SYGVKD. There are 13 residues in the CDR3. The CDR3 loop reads CATGQGITYEQYV. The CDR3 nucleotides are TGTGCTACCGGACAGGGGATTACCTACGAGCAGTACGTC.

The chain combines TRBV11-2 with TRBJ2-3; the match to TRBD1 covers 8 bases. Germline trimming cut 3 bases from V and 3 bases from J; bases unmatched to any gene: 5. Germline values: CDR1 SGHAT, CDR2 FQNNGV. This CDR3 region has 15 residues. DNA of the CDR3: TGTGCCAGCAGCTTCAGGGGGCGCGAGACAGATACGCAGTATTTT. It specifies CASSFRGRETDTQYF.

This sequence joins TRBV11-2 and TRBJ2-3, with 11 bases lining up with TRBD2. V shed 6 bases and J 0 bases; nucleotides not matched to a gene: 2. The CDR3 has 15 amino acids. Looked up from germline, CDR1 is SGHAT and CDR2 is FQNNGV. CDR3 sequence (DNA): TGTGCCAGCAGACGGACTAGCGGGAGCACAGATACGCAGTATTTT. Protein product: CASRRTSGSTDTQYF. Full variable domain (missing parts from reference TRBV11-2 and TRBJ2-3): EAGVAQSPRYKIIEKRQSVAFWCNPISGHATLYWYQQILGQGPKLLIQFQNNGVVDDSQLPKDRFSAERLKGVDSTLKIQPAKLEDSAVYLCASRRTSGSTDTQYFGPGTRLTVL.

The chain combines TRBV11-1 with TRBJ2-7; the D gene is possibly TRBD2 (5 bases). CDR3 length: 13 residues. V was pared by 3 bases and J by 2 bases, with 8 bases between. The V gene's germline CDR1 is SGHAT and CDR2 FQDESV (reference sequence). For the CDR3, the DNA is TGTGCCAGCAGCTTCGGGGAACCCTACGAGCAGTACGTC. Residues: CASSFGEPYEQYV.

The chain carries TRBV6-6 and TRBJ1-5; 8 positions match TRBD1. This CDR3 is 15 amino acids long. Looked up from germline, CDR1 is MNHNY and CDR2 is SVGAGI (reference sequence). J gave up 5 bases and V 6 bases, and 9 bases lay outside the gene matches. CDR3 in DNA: TGTGCCAGCAGCCTCCGGACAGGGACCGATCAGCCCCAGCATTTT. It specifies CASSLRTGTDQPQHF.

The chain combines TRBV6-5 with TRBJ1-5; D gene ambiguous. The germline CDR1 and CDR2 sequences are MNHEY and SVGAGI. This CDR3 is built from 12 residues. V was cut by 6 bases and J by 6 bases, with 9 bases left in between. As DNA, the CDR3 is TGTGCCAGCAGGAGAAGTGGTCAGCCCCAGCATTTT. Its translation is CASRRSGQPQHF.

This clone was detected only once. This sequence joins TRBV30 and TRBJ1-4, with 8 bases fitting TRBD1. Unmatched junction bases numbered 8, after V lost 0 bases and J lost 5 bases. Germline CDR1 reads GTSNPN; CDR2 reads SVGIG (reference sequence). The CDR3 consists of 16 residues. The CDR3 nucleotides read TGTGCCTGGAGTGTACTAGGGGACAGGAGGAATGAAAAACTGTTTTTT. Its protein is CAWSVLGDRRNEKLFF.

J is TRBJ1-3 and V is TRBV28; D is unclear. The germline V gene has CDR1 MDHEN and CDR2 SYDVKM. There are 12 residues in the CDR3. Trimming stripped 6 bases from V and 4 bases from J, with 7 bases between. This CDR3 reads CASRTMGNTIYF. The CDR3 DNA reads TGTGCCAGCAGAACTATGGGAAACACCATATATTTT.

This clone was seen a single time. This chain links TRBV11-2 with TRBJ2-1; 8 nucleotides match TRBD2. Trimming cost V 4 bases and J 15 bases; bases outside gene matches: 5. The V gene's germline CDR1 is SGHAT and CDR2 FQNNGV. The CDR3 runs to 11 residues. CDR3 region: CASSSGLEPFF. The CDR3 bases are TGTGCCAGCAGCTCGGGACTAGAACCGTTCTTC.